The source of this TCR beta chain is a study of OX40 agonist ivuxolimab in advanced cancers. From germline, CDR1 is MDHEN and CDR2 SYDVKM. The CDR3 runs 15 residues. J gave up 0 bases and V 5 bases, and 4 bases lay outside the gene matches. Of note for this clone: Its antigen is not identified.

The method was immunoSEQ multiplex PCR; TCRdb's version includes in-frame clones alone and lacks a portion of them. The repertoire has fewer than 50,000 clones, approximately 88% of them found once; the top ten carry roughly 18%. Study-level findings and limits: Researchers did not establish what antigens the expanded peripheral T cells target. Both CD4+ and CD8+ T cell populations in blood had undergone clonal expansion by week 6 at 0.1 to 3.0 mg/kg.

It was autoimmune disease history or systemic immunosuppression that excluded patients. Sampling times: baseline, cycle 4 day 1, cycle 7 day 1. The input for sequencing was CD4+ or CD8+ T cells sorted from blood, taken in a trial of the OX40 agonist ivuxolimab. The clonotype was recovered from an adult with an advanced solid tumor such as melanoma, head and neck, liver or kidney cancer. The chain employs TRBV28 and TRBJ2-7, with TRBD1 matching 10 bases. CDR3 in amino acids: CASSQDRGSSYEQYF. The CDR3 DNA is TGTGCCAGCAGTCAGGACAGGGGGAGCTCCTACGAGCAGTACTTC.